This T cell receptor beta chain was identified in a study of metastatic and nonmetastatic thyroid tumors. Across the whole study: Blood and tumor or nodule tissue repertoires from malignant and benign thyroid patients were compared.

Thyroid surgery had not been preceded by any treatment in any patient. The CDR3 loop spans 14 amino acids. Germline values: CDR1 SGHAT, CDR2 FQNNGV. V lost 4 bases, J lost 4 bases, and 6 bases stayed unmatched. The authors' processing: A classifier for distant metastasis in papillary thyroid cancer was constructed using CDR3 differences observed across clinicopathological groups. From the PCR reads, TCRdb re-called clones with MiXCR. The V and J calls and clone size are TCRdb's, not the authors'. The table includes 10,000 to 15,000 clones, about 27% detected once. This clone has a single count. Its antigen remains unidentified. General study results and limits: A significant increase in TCR beta diversity was reportedly seen in malignant thyroid tumors relative to benign nodules, in blood and tumor.

The chain combines TRBV11-2 with TRBJ2-7, with 8 bases that match TRBD2. The TCR originated in a female donor with papillary thyroid cancer or a benign thyroid nodule (not recorded which). Some clones in this sample may be carry-over from other donors' samples. The sample taken for sequencing was tumor tissue. The CDR3 protein is CASSYQREMYEQYF. As DNA, the CDR3 is TGTGCCAGCAGCTATCAGCGGGAGATGTACGAGCAGTACTTC.